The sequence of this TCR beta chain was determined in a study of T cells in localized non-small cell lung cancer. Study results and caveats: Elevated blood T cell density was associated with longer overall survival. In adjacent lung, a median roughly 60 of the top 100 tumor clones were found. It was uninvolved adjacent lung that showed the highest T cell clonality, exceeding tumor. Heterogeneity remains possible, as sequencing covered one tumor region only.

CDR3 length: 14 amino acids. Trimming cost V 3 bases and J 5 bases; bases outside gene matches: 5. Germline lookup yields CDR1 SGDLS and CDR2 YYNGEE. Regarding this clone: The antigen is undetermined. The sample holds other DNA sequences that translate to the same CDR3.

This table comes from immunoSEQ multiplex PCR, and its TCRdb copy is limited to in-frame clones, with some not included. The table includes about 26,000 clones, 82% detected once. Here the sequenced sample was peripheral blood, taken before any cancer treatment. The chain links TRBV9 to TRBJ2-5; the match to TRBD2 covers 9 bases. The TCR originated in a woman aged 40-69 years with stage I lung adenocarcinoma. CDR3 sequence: CASSGSGGLETQYF. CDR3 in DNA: TGTGCCAGCAGCGGAAGCGGGGGGCTTGAGACCCAGTACTTC.